The 5 T cell receptor beta chains below come from one sample, sequenced in a study of T cell repertoires in cytomegalovirus infection. No antigen has been identified for these receptors. Using its own MiXCR run on the reads, TCRdb lists one record per CDR3 protein. This sample has more than 300,000 distinct CDR3 sequences; about 35% occur once, and the top ten carry about 14%. Sequencing was performed on cultured PBMCs, taken from culture after CMV antigen stimulation. These receptors all stem from a human donor in good health (CMV status not recorded). Some clones in this sample may be carry-over from other donors' samples.

The CDR3 is CASSWDVYEQYF. The CDR3 DNA is TGTGCCAGCAGCTGGGACGTCTACGAGCAGTACTTC. The chain couples TRBV12-3 or TRBV12-4 to TRBJ2-7; either TRBD1 or TRBD2 may fit D (5 bases each). Trimming removed 6 bases at V and 3 bases at J, with 9 bases between. This CDR3 contains 12 residues.

V gene TRBV5-1 combines with J gene TRBJ2-3, with TRBD1 matching 7 bases. CDR1 is SGHRS and CDR2 is YFSETQ in the germline V gene. The CDR3 runs 14 residues. With V trimmed by 4 bases and J by 6 bases, 8 bases remained unmatched. CDR3 coding DNA: TGCGCCAGCAGCGCCGGACAGGCCGCCGATACGCAGTATTTT. Its protein is CASSAGQAADTQYF.

V usage is TRBV12-3 or TRBV12-4 and J usage is TRBJ2-1; the match to TRBD1 covers 7 bases. Trimming took 5 bases from V and 5 from J; bases not matched to a gene: 3. This CDR3 spans 13 amino acids. The CDR3 loop is CASSRDSNNEQFF. As DNA, the CDR3 is TGTGCCAGCAGTAGGGACAGCAACAATGAGCAGTTCTTC.

The chain employs TRBV7-2 and TRBJ2-1; D may be TRBD2 (5 bases). Germline CDR1 is SGHTA and CDR2 is FQGNSA. This CDR3 is built from 16 residues. V lost 1 base and J 9 bases, leaving 19 bases between the germline ends. CDR3 in amino acids: CASSLEGPGGSGEQFF. CDR3 DNA: TGTGCCAGCAGCTTAGAGGGTCCCGGTGGGAGCGGTGAGCAGTTCTTC. Filled out from reference TRBV7-2 and TRBJ2-1, the complete variable domain reads GAGVSQSPSNKVTEKGKDVELRCDPISGHTALYWYRQSLGQGLEFLIYFQGNSAPDKSGLPSDRFSAERTGGSVSTLTIQRTQQEDSAVYLCASSLEGPGGSGEQFFGPGTRLTVL.

Comments on this clonotype: A much larger clone differs by one base, so this may be a read error. This chain links TRBV6-1 with TRBJ2-7; D call uncertain. The CDR3 has 11 residues. Germline V gene lookup returns CDR1 MNHNS and CDR2 SASEGT. V was cut by 3 bases and J by 4 bases, with 4 bases left in between. The CDR3 loop reads CASSDGYEQYV. CDR3 bases: TGTGCCAGCAGTGACGGTTACGAGCAGTACGTC.